The 23 T cell receptor beta chains given below trace back to one sample, sequenced in a study of CD8+ T cells in alopecia areata. On the basis of CD4, CD8alpha, NKG2D, NKG2ACE and other markers, pooled cutaneous lymph node cells were sorted. Once RNA had been extracted, it was reverse transcribed into cDNA to act as the sequencing template. Sequenced by immunoSEQ multiplex PCR; TCRdb stores in-frame clones only, minus some. The sample shows about 270,000 clones, none of them appearing just once. Sequences were obtained from CD4+ T cells sorted from a lymph node. Receptor source: a C3H/HeJ mouse with alopecia areata. The strain's MHC: H2-k.

Comments on this clone: The gene symbols are mouse symbols. The read finishes 4 residues shy of the CDR3 end, and the germline J gene is used to complete it. The J gene is TRBJ2-4, the V gene TRBV13-1; 10 bases line up with TRBD2. This CDR3 spans 15 amino acids. CDR1 and CDR2 (germline): NSHNY, SYGAGN. V shed 5 bases, J shed 0 bases, and the junction held 3 bases outside the gene matches. The covered CDR3 bases are TGTGCCAGCAGCCAGGGACTGGGGAGTCAAAAC. Translation: CASSQGLGSQN. The entire CDR3 is CASSQGLGSQNTLYF.

This clone was counted a few times. Genes here carry mouse names. The DNA ends 4 residues before the CDR3 does, and the rest of the CDR3 is filled in from the germline J gene. Different DNA sequences within this sample yield the same CDR3. The chain recombines TRBV13-1 with TRBJ1-1; 12 positions agree with TRBD1. Germline CDR1 reads NSHNY; CDR2 reads SYGAGN. CDR3 length: 13 amino acids. The covered CDR3 bases are TGTGCCAGTCGGGACAGGGGGCGGACA. Its translation is CASRDRGRT. The full CDR3 protein reads CASRDRGRTEVFF.

A word on this clone: Gene names are the mouse ones. The read falls 4 residues short of the CDR3 end, and the missing part is taken from the germline J gene. The chain carries TRBV13-3 and TRBJ2-7, with D possibly matching TRBD2 (5 bases). Germline CDR1 is NNHDY and CDR2 is SYVADS. The V and J ends lost 1 base and 3 bases respectively, with 8 bases between them. The CDR3 length is 13 residues. The sequenced part of the CDR3 DNA is TGTGCCAGCAGTGATTTGGGGATCTAT. Protein: CASSDLGIY. The entire CDR3 protein is CASSDLGIYEQYF.

As to this clone: Germline and genes here are mouse. The read finishes 3 residues shy of the CDR3 end, and the germline J gene is used to complete it. The V and J genes are TRBV1 and TRBJ1-6; 9 bases fit TRBD1. TRBJ1-6 is identified as an open reading frame with a role that is uncertain. This CDR3 region has 14 residues. The junction had 2 bases not matched to a gene; V was cut back by 4 bases and J by 7 bases. The germline gives CDR1 NSQYPW, CDR2 LRSPGD (reference sequence). The sequenced part of the CDR3 DNA is TGCACCTGCAGTGTGGACAGGGGAAATTCGCCC. Translating it yields CTCSVDRGNSP. The full CDR3 is CTCSVDRGNSPLYF.

This clone has more than one count but fewer than ten. Each gene name is a mouse one. This sample also contains other DNA sequences that code for the same CDR3. The CDR3 DNA, read in part, is TGCACCTGCAGTGCAGTCGGGGGGTCTAGTGCAGAA. It translates to CTCSAVGGSSAE. The entire CDR3 protein reads CTCSAVGGSSAETLYF. V gene TRBV1 combines with J gene TRBJ2-3; weak D call: TRBD2 (6 bases). Coverage ceases 4 residues before the CDR3 finishes, and the germline J gene fills in the end. V lost 1 base and J lost 0, with 11 bases in between. Germline CDR1 reads NSQYPW; CDR2 reads LRSPGD (reference sequence). There are 16 residues in the CDR3. The entire variable domain, with the rest obtained from reference TRBV1 and TRBJ2-3, is as follows: VTLLEQNPRWRLVPRGQAVNLRCILKNSQYPWMSWYQQDLQKQLQWLFTLRSPGDKEVKSLPGADYLATRVTDTELRLQVANMSQGRTLYCTCSAVGGSSAETLYFGSGTRLTVL.

The sample holds a few counts of this clone. Gene names and germline refer to mouse. Read sequence stops 4 residues before the CDR3 end, and the germline J gene provides the missing end. The V call is TRBV19, the J call TRBJ2-2, with 7 bases aligning to TRBD2. V shed 4 bases and J 1 base; nucleotides not matched to a gene: 4. The germline V gene encodes CDR1 FNHDT and CDR2 SITEND (reference sequence). The CDR3 runs 15 residues. The sequenced part of the CDR3 DNA is TGTGCCAGCAGTCCCGGACTGGAAAACACCGGG. Translated: CASSPGLENTG. The CDR3, in full, reads CASSPGLENTGQLYF.

Comment on this clone: Gene labels here are mouse ones. The read comes to an end 4 residues before the CDR3 does, leaving the germline J gene to fill in the end. The rearrangement uses TRBV1 and TRBJ2-3; TRBD1 matches 9 bases. Germline V gene data show CDR1 as NSQYPW and CDR2 as LRSPGD (reference sequence). The CDR3 is 14 amino acids. V was clipped by 6 bases and J by 3 bases; unmatched bases: 4. The CDR3 region is CTCRGTGKAETLYF. CDR3 DNA (partial): TGCACCTGCAGAGGGACAGGGAAAGCAGAA.

This clone appeared many times. Mouse names are used for the genes. The CDR3 is cut off 4 residues early in the read; its end comes from the germline J gene. Other DNA sequences within the sample encode an identical CDR3. This sequence joins TRBV13-3 and TRBJ2-7; D remains ambiguous. Germline CDR1 and CDR2: NNHDY and SYVADS. This CDR3 has 11 residues. The DNA read from the CDR3 is TGTGCCAGCAGTGATAGGGAT. Its translation: CASSDRD. The whole CDR3 protein is CASSDRDEQYF.

Remarks on this clone: Genes and germline are mouse. With the read ending 4 residues before the CDR3 end, the germline J gene is used to fill in that end. The chain is built from TRBV5 and TRBJ2-7; 12 bases agree with TRBD2. The CDR3 covers 15 residues. The V segment lost 1 base and the J segment 3 bases; nucleotides outside the gene matches: 1. Germline V CDR1 and CDR2: LGHNA, YNLKQL (reference sequence). The CDR3 reads CASSQGDWGDYEQYF. The DNA read from the CDR3 is TGTGCCAGCAGCCAAGGGGACTGGGGGGACTAT.

This clone was picked up a small number of times. The listed genes are named as in mouse. The read terminates 4 residues ahead of where the CDR3 ends, so the germline J gene completes it. V usage is TRBV14 and J usage is TRBJ2-4, with 9 bases matching TRBD2. Germline CDR1 is SGHDT and CDR2 is FRDEAV. V lost 4 bases, J lost 1 base, and 10 bases stayed unmatched. The CDR3 extends over 17 amino acids. This chain's CDR3 is CASSLSRDWVGQNTLYF. CDR3 bases read: TGTGCCAGCAGTCTGTCCCGGGACTGGGTTGGTCAAAAC.

Only a few counts were recorded for this clone. Gene names are the mouse ones. Read sequence stops 4 residues before the CDR3 end, and the germline J gene provides the missing end. The chain carries TRBV4 and TRBJ2-1; 12 bases map to TRBD2. Trimming removed 5 bases from V and 3 bases from J; junction bases left unmatched: 5. Germline lookup yields CDR1 LGHDT and CDR2 YNNKQL (reference sequence). This CDR3 comprises 16 residues. Incomplete CDR3 DNA: TGTGCCAGCAGCCCTCTGGGACTGGGGGGCTATGCT. It translates to CASSPLGLGGYA. The full CDR3 sequence reads CASSPLGLGGYAEQFF.

In its sample, this clone was seen a few times. Each gene name is a mouse one. The read is 4 residues too short to cover the CDR3 end, so that end is filled in from the germline J gene. The chain joins TRBV13-1 to TRBJ1-2; TRBD1 agrees at 7 bases. CDR3 size: 16 residues. V lost 0 bases to trimming and J lost 0 bases; unmatched junction nucleotides: 5. In germline, CDR1 is NSHNY, CDR2 SYGAGN. Partial CDR3 DNA: TGTGCCAGCAGTGATGCCCCCGGGACAGCAAACTCC. Encoded protein: CASSDAPGTANS. The entire CDR3 reads CASSDAPGTANSDYTF.

For this clone: All gene names here are mouse names. The missing CDR3 end, 4 residues past where the read stops, is filled in from the germline J gene. The chain employs TRBV13-2 and TRBJ2-3; a possible D gene is TRBD2 (7 bases). CDR3 length: 17 amino acids. With 0 bases removed from V and 1 base from J, the gap between germline ends came to 15 bases. Germline V lookup: CDR1 NNHNN, CDR2 SYGAGS (reference sequence). Incomplete CDR3 DNA: TGTGCCAGCGGTGATGCGAGGGGGGGATATGGTGCAGAA. Translated, it gives CASGDARGGYGAE. The full CDR3 is CASGDARGGYGAETLYF.

About this clone itself: Mouse germline and gene names are used. The observed sequence ends 4 residues before the CDR3 terminus, with the missing tail filled in from the germline J gene. This chain uses TRBV19 with TRBJ2-7, with D hard to call. This CDR3 comprises 13 residues. CDR1 is FNHDT and CDR2 is SITEND in the germline V gene (reference sequence). Trimming took off 3 bases at V and 0 bases at J, with 7 bases between the two ends. This CDR3 reads CASSNKSSYEQYF. The sequenced part of the CDR3 DNA is TGTGCCAGCAGTAACAAATCCTCCTAT. The variable domain in full, completed from reference TRBV19 and TRBJ2-7, reads GGIITQTPKFLIGQEGQKLTLKCQQNFNHDTMYWYRQDSGKGLRLIYYSITENDLQKGDLSEGYDASREKKSSFSLTVTSAQKNEMAVFLCASSNKSSYEQYFGPGTRLTVL.

Notes on this clone: Gene names follow the mouse nomenclature. Read sequence stops 4 residues before the CDR3 end, and the germline J gene provides the missing end. The chain joins TRBV13-2 to TRBJ1-1; no firm D call. CDR1 and CDR2 from the germline V gene are NNHNN and SYGAGS (reference sequence). V lost 3 bases and J 0 bases, leaving 6 bases between the germline ends. This CDR3 region has 13 residues. The CDR3 DNA, read in part, is TGTGCCAGCGGTGCAGGAGCAAACACA. Its protein is CASGAGANT. The whole CDR3 sequence is CASGAGANTEVFF.

Concerning this clone: The gene symbols are mouse symbols. The observed sequence ends 4 residues before the CDR3 terminus, with the missing tail filled in from the germline J gene. The identical CDR3 is also encoded by other nucleotide sequences in the sample. J is TRBJ2-5 and V is TRBV31; no clear D gene. The CDR3 loop spans 11 amino acids. CDR1 GKSSPN and CDR2 SITVG come from the germline V gene. CDR3 sequence reads: CAWSLRDTQYF. The DNA read from the CDR3 is TGTGCCTGGAGTCTGAGAGAC.

As to this clone: Genes here carry mouse names. Sequencing ends 4 residues short of the CDR3 end; the germline J gene provides the rest. The chain joins TRBV17 to TRBJ2-1; the D gene is possibly TRBD1 (8 bases). The germline gives CDR1 MNHDT, CDR2 YYDKIL. V gave up 2 bases and J gave up 5 bases, with 10 bases separating them. The CDR3 is made up of 14 amino acids. The DNA read from the CDR3 is TGTGCTAGCAGTAGAACAGGGGGGGATGCT. Translated, it gives CASSRTGGDA. The full CDR3 reads CASSRTGGDAEQFF.

This clone was detected only a few times. All gene names here are mouse names. The read ends 4 residues shy of where the CDR3 ends; the end is completed using the germline J gene. The V and J genes are TRBV13-3 and TRBJ2-1; TRBD2 matches 12 bases. The germline V gene encodes CDR1 NNHDY and CDR2 SYVADS. J was trimmed by 6 bases and V by 2 bases; bases with no gene match: 3. This CDR3 contains 15 residues. CDR3 DNA (partial): TGTGCCAGCAGTGAGACTGGGGGGGCGTTTGCT. It translates to CASSETGGAFA. From start to end, the CDR3 is CASSETGGAFAEQFF.

The sample holds a few counts of this clone. Mouse gene names and germline throughout. The read finishes 4 residues shy of the CDR3 end, and the germline J gene is used to complete it. V and J are TRBV13-2 and TRBJ2-5, with D tentatively TRBD1 (7 bases). V shed 0 bases and J shed 2 bases, with 13 bases lying between them. Per the germline V gene, CDR1 is NNHNN and CDR2 is SYGAGS (reference sequence). The CDR3 contains 16 residues. The CDR3 DNA, read in part, is TGTGCCAGCGGTGATGTGGGGCAGGGGGGCCAAGAC. It translates to CASGDVGQGGQD. In full, the CDR3 reads CASGDVGQGGQDTQYF.

In the case of this clone: Gene names refer to mouse genes. The CDR3 end falls 4 residues outside the read, so it is completed with the germline J gene. The chain combines TRBV13-2 with TRBJ1-1, with a possible D match to TRBD1 (6 bases). Germline-derived CDR1 and CDR2 are NNHNN and SYGAGS (reference sequence). Trimming pared 2 bases from V and 1 base from J, leaving 9 bases between. The CDR3 length is 14 residues. The CDR3 DNA, read in part, is TGTGCCAGCGGTGACCCGGACAGAAACACA. As protein: CASGDPDRNT. The full CDR3 protein is CASGDPDRNTEVFF.

This clone was observed a few times. Gene labels here are mouse ones. Coverage ceases 4 residues before the CDR3 finishes, and the germline J gene fills in the end. V and J are TRBV1 and TRBJ2-2; D perhaps matches TRBD1 (6 bases). Germline V gives CDR1 NSQYPW, CDR2 LRSPGD (reference sequence). The CDR3 has 15 amino acids. With 1 base removed from V and 1 base from J, the gap between germline ends came to 7 bases. The CDR3: CTCSAGQENTGQLYF. CDR3 bases read: TGCACCTGCAGTGCAGGACAGGAAAACACCGGG.

This clone was seen a few times. Here the gene names and germline are mouse. With the read ending 4 residues before the CDR3 end, the germline J gene is used to fill in that end. The sample holds other DNA sequences that translate to the same CDR3. The chain couples TRBV13-1 to TRBJ2-5; perhaps TRBD2 as D (6 bases). CDR3 length: 13 residues. Germline V lookup: CDR1 NSHNY, CDR2 SYGAGN. The chain's CDR3 is CASSALGEDTQYF. Incomplete CDR3 DNA: TGTGCCAGCAGTGCACTGGGAGAAGAC.

The sample holds many counts of this clone. All gene names here are mouse names. The read ends 4 residues early relative to the CDR3; the germline J gene fills the gap. V gene TRBV12-1 combines with J gene TRBJ2-1, with 10 bases lining up with TRBD2. From germline, CDR1 is SGHSN and CDR2 HYEKVE. The CDR3 consists of 18 residues. Losses at the gene ends were 0 bases for V and 4 bases for J; bases not matched to a gene: 11. The chain's CDR3 is CASSLVPGGARRYAEQFF. The part of the CDR3 DNA that was read is TGTGCCAGCTCTCTCGTTCCTGGGGGGGCCAGGAGGTATGCT.